Listed below are T cell receptor beta chains from one sample, sequenced in a study of blood T cell repertoires in COVID-19. The assay was immunoSEQ multiplex PCR, and TCRdb's table has in-frame clones only and misses some. The sample holds roughly 240,000 clones, 85% seen once. Source material: peripheral blood. Source of these receptors: a man between 45 and 60 years old with COVID-19, enrolled during active disease. CDR3s include the opening cysteine and the closing phenylalanine or tryptophan. Each record gives: clone size, CDR3 length, V gene, J gene, D gene, CDR3 protein, CDR3 DNA. D genes are given only for firm matches. Clone size, where shown, is once, few, many, or a class for clones that have expanded.

clone_size: -
cdr3_length: 16
v_call: TRBV2
j_call: TRBJ2-1
d_call: -
cdr3_aa: CASSVGLPSSYNEQFF
cdr3_nt: TGTGCCAGCAGCGTGGGACTTCCAAGCTCCTACAATGAGCAGTTCTTC

clone_size: once
cdr3_length: 15
v_call: TRBV7-6
j_call: TRBJ2-3
d_call: -
cdr3_aa: CASSLARDSTDTQYF
cdr3_nt: TGTGCCAGCAGCCTGGCCCGGGATAGCACAGATACGCAGTATTTT

clone_size: few
cdr3_length: 13
v_call: TRBV6-4
j_call: TRBJ1-5
d_call: -
cdr3_aa: CASSDSTGSFVLF
cdr3_nt: TGTGCCAGCAGTGACTCCACAGGGTCCTTCGTTTTATTT

clone_size: -
cdr3_length: 14
v_call: TRBV10-1
j_call: TRBJ2-2
d_call: -
cdr3_aa: CASSESLKPGELFF
cdr3_nt: TGCGCCAGCAGTGAGTCGTTGAAGCCCGGGGAGCTGTTTTTT

clone_size: once
cdr3_length: 16
v_call: TRBV7-9
j_call: TRBJ2-7
d_call: TRBD2
cdr3_aa: CASSFGGGTITYEQYF
cdr3_nt: TGTGCCAGCAGCTTCGGCGGGGGGACCATTACCTACGAGCAGTACTTC

clone_size: -
cdr3_length: 15
v_call: TRBV21-1
j_call: TRBJ2-5
d_call: -
cdr3_aa: CASSQFQGAGETQYF
cdr3_nt: TGTGCCAGCAGCCAGTTTCAGGGGGCGGGGGAGACCCAGTACTTC

clone_size: -
cdr3_length: 16
v_call: TRBV5-3
j_call: TRBJ2-2
d_call: TRBD1
cdr3_aa: CARSSGTGRHTGELFF
cdr3_nt: TGTGCCAGAAGCTCCGGGACAGGCCGGCACACCGGGGAGCTGTTTTTT

clone_size: -
cdr3_length: 17
v_call: TRBV19
j_call: TRBJ2-2
d_call: TRBD2
cdr3_aa: CASSSTWTRKYTGELFF
cdr3_nt: TGTGCCAGTAGCTCAACCTGGACTAGGAAGTACACCGGGGAGCTGTTTTTT

clone_size: -
cdr3_length: 14
v_call: TRBV7-2
j_call: TRBJ1-5
d_call: -
cdr3_aa: CASGDRGNPKSQHF
cdr3_nt: TGTGCCAGCGGGGATCGGGGGAATCCAAAGTCCCAGCATTTT

clone_size: once
cdr3_length: 15
v_call: TRBV2
j_call: TRBJ1-1
d_call: TRBD1
cdr3_aa: CASSGPRTGGTEAFF
cdr3_nt: TGTGCCAGCAGTGGCCCCCGGACAGGAGGGACTGAAGCTTTCTTT

clone_size: -
cdr3_length: 16
v_call: TRBV7-2
j_call: TRBJ1-5
d_call: -
cdr3_aa: CASSSQAGGGNQPQHF
cdr3_nt: TGTGCCAGCAGTTCTCAGGCGGGCGGGGGCAATCAGCCCCAGCATTTT

clone_size: -
cdr3_length: 14
v_call: TRBV9
j_call: TRBJ2-2
d_call: -
cdr3_aa: CASSTGMNTGELFF
cdr3_nt: TGTGCCAGCAGTACAGGGATGAACACCGGGGAGCTGTTTTTT

clone_size: -
cdr3_length: 12
v_call: TRBV28
j_call: TRBJ1-1
d_call: -
cdr3_aa: CASSFEQVEAFF
cdr3_nt: TGTGCCAGCAGTTTTGAACAGGTAGAAGCTTTCTTT

clone_size: -
cdr3_length: 15
v_call: TRBV5-1
j_call: TRBJ2-3
d_call: -
cdr3_aa: CASSSAGRSTDTQYF
cdr3_nt: TGCGCCAGCAGCTCGGCGGGGCGTAGCACAGATACGCAGTATTTT

clone_size: few
cdr3_length: 18
v_call: TRBV13
j_call: TRBJ2-5
d_call: TRBD1
cdr3_aa: CASSASAPTGGGQETQYF
cdr3_nt: TGTGCCAGCAGCGCAAGTGCACCAACAGGGGGCGGTCAAGAGACCCAGTACTTC

clone_size: -
cdr3_length: 16
v_call: TRBV3-1/TRBV3-2
j_call: TRBJ1-1
d_call: -
cdr3_aa: CASSQDHGGLGTEAFF
cdr3_nt: TGTGCCAGTAGCCAAGATCATGGAGGGCTCGGGACTGAAGCTTTCTTT

clone_size: -
cdr3_length: 15
v_call: TRBV5-6
j_call: TRBJ2-7
d_call: TRBD1
cdr3_aa: CASSPQGQGTYEQYF
cdr3_nt: TGTGCCAGCAGCCCGCAGGGACAGGGGACCTACGAGCAGTACTTC

clone_size: -
cdr3_length: 15
v_call: TRBV6-5
j_call: TRBJ2-2
d_call: -
cdr3_aa: CASSLSFWNTGELFF
cdr3_nt: TGTGCCAGCAGCCTATCATTTTGGAACACCGGGGAGCTGTTTTTT

clone_size: -
cdr3_length: 12
v_call: TRBV12-3/TRBV12-4
j_call: TRBJ2-5
d_call: -
cdr3_aa: CASSTTGISQYF
cdr3_nt: TGTGCCAGCAGTACTACGGGGATTAGCCAGTACTTC

clone_size: -
cdr3_length: 14
v_call: TRBV28
j_call: TRBJ1-1
d_call: TRBD1
cdr3_aa: CASRAGTANTEAFF
cdr3_nt: TGTGCCAGCAGGGCCGGGACAGCCAACACTGAAGCTTTCTTT

clone_size: -
cdr3_length: 13
v_call: TRBV11-2
j_call: TRBJ2-7
d_call: -
cdr3_aa: CASSFISQGEQYF
cdr3_nt: TGTGCCAGCAGCTTTATCTCGCAGGGAGAGCAGTACTTC

clone_size: -
cdr3_length: 15
v_call: TRBV4-3
j_call: TRBJ1-1
d_call: -
cdr3_aa: CASSLVPQGYTEAFF
cdr3_nt: TGCGCCAGCAGCCTCGTCCCCCAGGGTTACACTGAAGCTTTCTTT

clone_size: once
cdr3_length: 15
v_call: TRBV19
j_call: TRBJ2-1
d_call: TRBD2
cdr3_aa: CASSLGSGGAGEQFF
cdr3_nt: TGTGCCAGTAGTCTGGGGAGCGGGGGGGCCGGTGAGCAGTTCTTC

clone_size: -
cdr3_length: 12
v_call: TRBV12-3/TRBV12-4
j_call: TRBJ1-5
d_call: TRBD1
cdr3_aa: CASSDRVGPQHF
cdr3_nt: TGTGCCAGCAGTGACAGGGTCGGGCCCCAGCATTTT

clone_size: -
cdr3_length: 12
v_call: TRBV6-5
j_call: TRBJ1-2
d_call: -
cdr3_aa: CASGKQGYGYTF
cdr3_nt: TGTGCCAGTGGTAAACAGGGCTATGGCTACACCTTC

clone_size: -
cdr3_length: 15
v_call: TRBV3-1/TRBV3-2
j_call: TRBJ2-3
d_call: -
cdr3_aa: CASSLSAARTDTQYF
cdr3_nt: TGTGCCAGCAGCCTCTCGGCGGCCCGCACAGATACGCAGTATTTT

clone_size: -
cdr3_length: 17
v_call: TRBV4-1
j_call: TRBJ2-3
d_call: TRBD2
cdr3_aa: CASSQGPSGGYTDTQYF
cdr3_nt: TGCGCCAGCAGCCAAGGACCGAGCGGGGGGTACACAGATACGCAGTATTTT

clone_size: -
cdr3_length: 14
v_call: TRBV29-1
j_call: TRBJ2-4
d_call: -
cdr3_aa: CSVLRESGENIQYF
cdr3_nt: TGCAGCGTACTCAGGGAGTCGGGGGAAAACATTCAGTACTTC

clone_size: -
cdr3_length: 15
v_call: TRBV29-1
j_call: TRBJ2-6
d_call: -
cdr3_aa: CSVRNTGSGANVLTF
cdr3_nt: TGCAGCGTTAGAAATACGGGCTCTGGGGCCAACGTCCTGACTTTC

clone_size: -
cdr3_length: 16
v_call: TRBV18
j_call: TRBJ2-5
d_call: TRBD2
cdr3_aa: CASSPFGGEFGETQYF
cdr3_nt: TGTGCCAGCTCACCATTCGGGGGGGAGTTTGGAGAGACCCAGTACTTC

clone_size: -
cdr3_length: 16
v_call: TRBV6-5
j_call: TRBJ2-7
d_call: TRBD2
cdr3_aa: CASSSRTSGRSYEQYF
cdr3_nt: TGTGCCAGCAGTTCCCGGACTAGCGGACGCTCCTACGAGCAGTACTTC

clone_size: few
cdr3_length: 15
v_call: TRBV19
j_call: TRBJ1-3
d_call: -
cdr3_aa: CASSRSRGTGNTIYF
cdr3_nt: TGTGCCAGTAGTAGGTCCCGAGGAACTGGAAACACCATATATTTT

clone_size: -
cdr3_length: 17
v_call: TRBV2
j_call: TRBJ1-5
d_call: TRBD1
cdr3_aa: CASSHSKGQGANQPQHF
cdr3_nt: TGTGCCAGCAGCCATAGTAAGGGACAGGGGGCAAATCAGCCCCAGCATTTT

clone_size: -
cdr3_length: 14
v_call: TRBV6-5
j_call: TRBJ2-7
d_call: -
cdr3_aa: CASSSLAGAYEQYF
cdr3_nt: TGTGCCAGCAGTTCCTTGGCGGGGGCGTACGAGCAGTACTTC

clone_size: -
cdr3_length: 17
v_call: TRBV28
j_call: TRBJ1-1
d_call: -
cdr3_aa: CASSPSSGAGGDTEAFF
cdr3_nt: TGTGCCAGCAGTCCCTCCTCTGGGGCGGGGGGGGACACTGAAGCTTTCTTT

clone_size: -
cdr3_length: 19
v_call: TRBV7-9
j_call: TRBJ1-4
d_call: TRBD1
cdr3_aa: CASSPRQGGGGVTNEKLFF
cdr3_nt: TGTGCCAGCAGCCCAAGACAGGGAGGAGGAGGGGTAACTAATGAAAAACTGTTTTTT

clone_size: few
cdr3_length: 13
v_call: TRBV27
j_call: TRBJ1-1
d_call: -
cdr3_aa: CASSWVRTGLAFF
cdr3_nt: TGTGCCAGCAGTTGGGTAAGAACAGGGTTGGCTTTCTTT

clone_size: -
cdr3_length: 13
v_call: TRBV6-5
j_call: TRBJ1-1
d_call: TRBD1
cdr3_aa: CAVLGTGVSEAFF
cdr3_nt: TGTGCCGTCTTAGGGACAGGGGTTAGTGAAGCTTTCTTT

clone_size: -
cdr3_length: 15
v_call: TRBV9
j_call: TRBJ2-7
d_call: -
cdr3_aa: CASSVEGTPAYEQYF
cdr3_nt: TGTGCCAGCAGCGTAGAGGGGACACCCGCCTACGAGCAGTACTTC

clone_size: -
cdr3_length: 16
v_call: TRBV6-1
j_call: TRBJ2-2
d_call: TRBD2
cdr3_aa: CASSETSGGYTGELFF
cdr3_nt: TGTGCCAGCAGTGAGACTAGCGGGGGGTACACCGGGGAGCTGTTTTTT

clone_size: -
cdr3_length: 11
v_call: TRBV30
j_call: TRBJ2-5
d_call: -
cdr3_aa: CAWSGLETQYF
cdr3_nt: TGTGCCTGGAGTGGACTAGAGACCCAGTACTTC

clone_size: few
cdr3_length: 16
v_call: TRBV7-9
j_call: TRBJ2-3
d_call: TRBD2
cdr3_aa: CASSPRGGFSTDTQYF
cdr3_nt: TGTGCCAGCAGCCCTAGGGGAGGGTTTAGCACAGATACGCAGTATTTT

clone_size: -
cdr3_length: 13
v_call: TRBV20-1
j_call: TRBJ1-2
d_call: TRBD1
cdr3_aa: CSASSGTDYGYTF
cdr3_nt: TGCAGTGCTAGTTCCGGGACAGACTATGGCTACACCTTC

clone_size: -
cdr3_length: 15
v_call: TRBV5-1
j_call: TRBJ2-7
d_call: -
cdr3_aa: CASSLDGGDSYEQYF
cdr3_nt: TGCGCCAGCAGCTTGGATGGCGGGGACTCCTACGAGCAGTACTTC

clone_size: -
cdr3_length: 14
v_call: TRBV18
j_call: TRBJ2-1
d_call: -
cdr3_aa: CANYLGQTYNEQFF
cdr3_nt: TGTGCCAACTATTTAGGACAGACCTACAATGAGCAGTTCTTC

clone_size: -
cdr3_length: 15
v_call: TRBV28
j_call: TRBJ1-1
d_call: -
cdr3_aa: CASSPNTGRNTEAFF
cdr3_nt: TGTGCCAGCAGTCCAAACACAGGGCGGAACACTGAAGCTTTCTTT

clone_size: -
cdr3_length: 14
v_call: TRBV2
j_call: TRBJ1-2
d_call: -
cdr3_aa: CASSMLGGIYGYTF
cdr3_nt: TGTGCCAGCAGTATGTTGGGAGGTATCTATGGCTACACCTTC

clone_size: -
cdr3_length: 15
v_call: TRBV14
j_call: TRBJ2-1
d_call: TRBD1
cdr3_aa: CARKRMGQGYNEQFF
cdr3_nt: TGTGCCAGAAAAAGGATGGGACAGGGCTACAATGAGCAGTTCTTC

clone_size: -
cdr3_length: 15
v_call: TRBV7-2
j_call: TRBJ1-1
d_call: -
cdr3_aa: CASSPGSFGGTEAFF
cdr3_nt: TGTGCCAGCAGCCCAGGGTCCTTTGGGGGGACTGAAGCTTTCTTT

clone_size: -
cdr3_length: 14
v_call: TRBV5-1
j_call: TRBJ1-1
d_call: TRBD1
cdr3_aa: CASSYGTGVTEAFF
cdr3_nt: TGCGCCAGCAGCTATGGGACAGGGGTGACTGAAGCTTTCTTT

clone_size: once
cdr3_length: 12
v_call: TRBV10-3
j_call: TRBJ2-7
d_call: TRBD1
cdr3_aa: CASSDRPYEQYF
cdr3_nt: TGTGCCTCATCGGACAGGCCCTACGAGCAGTACTTC

clone_size: -
cdr3_length: 16
v_call: TRBV5-1
j_call: TRBJ2-5
d_call: TRBD1
cdr3_aa: CASSLQTGGTGETQYF
cdr3_nt: TGCGCCAGCAGCTTGCAAACAGGGGGCACGGGAGAGACCCAGTACTTC

clone_size: many
cdr3_length: 15
v_call: TRBV4-1
j_call: TRBJ1-5
d_call: -
cdr3_aa: CASSPTATSNQPQHF
cdr3_nt: TGCGCCAGCAGCCCGACAGCAACGAGCAATCAGCCCCAGCATTTT

clone_size: few
cdr3_length: 15
v_call: TRBV7-2
j_call: TRBJ2-5
d_call: TRBD1
cdr3_aa: CASSGTGGEGETQYF
cdr3_nt: TGTGCCAGCAGCGGTACAGGGGGCGAGGGAGAGACCCAGTACTTC

clone_size: -
cdr3_length: 14
v_call: TRBV25-1
j_call: TRBJ1-2
d_call: -
cdr3_aa: CASSPDTLTYGYTF
cdr3_nt: TGTGCCAGCAGCCCAGACACCCTTACCTATGGCTACACCTTC